The 2 T cell receptor beta chains given below trace back to one sample, sequenced in a study of cytomegalovirus exposure and HLA in healthy donors. 60 Vbeta and 13 Jbeta primers were used in PCR. Using immunoSEQ multiplex PCR, the repertoire was profiled, and TCRdb retains in-frame clones only, with some absent. The record lists under 200,000 clones, of which the ten most abundant hold roughly 6.7%. Sequenced input: PBMCs. The receptors were sampled from a man in his thirties or forties in good health and CMV-seronegative.

The gene calls are TRBV19 and TRBJ1-1; 7 nucleotides line up with TRBD1. CDR3 length: 17 residues. After removal of 0 bases from V and 1 base from J, the junction contained 8 bases not matched to a gene. Germline V gene data show CDR1 as LNHDA and CDR2 as SQIVND (reference sequence). The CDR3 loop is CASSIDPSRGTNTEAFF. DNA of the CDR3: TGTGCCAGTAGTATAGATCCCTCCAGGGGGACGAACACTGAAGCTTTCTTT.

A remark on this clone: Other nucleotide sequences from this sample produce the same CDR3. The J gene is TRBJ1-4, the V gene TRBV27; 7 bases are a match to TRBD1. With 3 bases clipped from V and 2 bases from J, the junction kept 0 bases outside the gene matches. This CDR3 has 14 residues. Looked up from germline, CDR1 is MNHEY and CDR2 is SMNVEV (reference sequence). This CDR3 is CASSLGQTNEKLFF. The CDR3 bases are TGTGCCAGCAGTTTGGGACAGACTAATGAAAAACTGTTTTTT.